One TCR beta chain is described in this entry. Its antigen is undetermined. The data originate from a study of OX40 agonist ivuxolimab in advanced cancers. Study findings and constraints: With doses of 0.1 to 3.0 mg/kg, CD4+ and CD8+ blood T cells had undergone clonal expansion by week 6.

Measured with immunoSEQ multiplex PCR; TCRdb has only the in-frame clones, and not every one. This sample has about 59,000 clones, with about 80% found just once. Trimming cost V 6 bases and J 2 bases, with 4 bases left between them. CDR1 and CDR2 from the germline V gene are MNHGY and SVAAGI. The CDR3 spans 12 residues. The sequenced sample was CD4+ or CD8+ T cells sorted from blood, obtained in a trial of the OX40 agonist ivuxolimab. This chain links TRBV6-9 with TRBJ2-2; D gene unclear. This receptor was identified in an adult with an advanced solid tumor such as melanoma, head and neck, liver or kidney cancer. The CDR3 coding sequence is TGTGCCAGCAGACACAACACCGGGGAGCTGTTTTTT. Translating gives CASRHNTGELFF.